This T cell receptor (beta chain) was found in a study of blood T cell repertoires in COVID-19. Across the study: Collection of acute and convalescent COVID-19 samples took place in the United States, Italy and Spain.

In the original analysis: It was from reference gene primer amplification that nucleated cell counts were estimated. Repertoires were generated with immunoSEQ multiplex PCR, while TCRdb's copy carries only in-frame clones and drops some. The D gene and trimming were derived from the DNA, and the V and J assignments and clone size from that table. This repertoire shows about 140,000 clones, 85% to 90% found once; its top ten account for approximately 5.4%. CDR1 is LNHDA and CDR2 is SQIVND in the germline V gene (reference sequence). V was pared by 1 base and J by 3 bases, with 6 bases of the junction left unmatched. The CDR3 extends over 17 amino acids.

This sequence originates from a human donor in a cohort sampled during active COVID-19. J is TRBJ2-1 and V is TRBV19; TRBD2 matches at 10 bases. Sequenced: peripheral blood. CDR3 DNA sequence: TGTGCCAGTAGTATAGCCCCGGGACTAGCGCTCTACAATGAGCAGTTCTTC. Translation: CASSIAPGLALYNEQFF.